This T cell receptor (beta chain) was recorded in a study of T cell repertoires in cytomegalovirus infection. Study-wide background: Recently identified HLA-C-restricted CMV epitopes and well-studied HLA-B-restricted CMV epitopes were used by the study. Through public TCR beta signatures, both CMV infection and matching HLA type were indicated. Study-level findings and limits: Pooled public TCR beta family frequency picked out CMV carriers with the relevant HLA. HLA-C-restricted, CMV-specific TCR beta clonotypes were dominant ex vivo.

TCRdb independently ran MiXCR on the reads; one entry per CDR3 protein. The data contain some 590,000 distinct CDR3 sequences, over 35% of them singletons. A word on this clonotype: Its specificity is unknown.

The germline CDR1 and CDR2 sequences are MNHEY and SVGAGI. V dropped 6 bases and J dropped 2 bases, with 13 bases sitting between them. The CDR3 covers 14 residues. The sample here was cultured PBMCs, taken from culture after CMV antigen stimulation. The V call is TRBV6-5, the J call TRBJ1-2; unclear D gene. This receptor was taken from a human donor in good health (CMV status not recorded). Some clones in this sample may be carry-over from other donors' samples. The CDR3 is CASSQEPGNYGYTF. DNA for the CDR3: TGTGCCAGCAGCCAAGAACCGGGAAACTATGGCTACACCTTC.